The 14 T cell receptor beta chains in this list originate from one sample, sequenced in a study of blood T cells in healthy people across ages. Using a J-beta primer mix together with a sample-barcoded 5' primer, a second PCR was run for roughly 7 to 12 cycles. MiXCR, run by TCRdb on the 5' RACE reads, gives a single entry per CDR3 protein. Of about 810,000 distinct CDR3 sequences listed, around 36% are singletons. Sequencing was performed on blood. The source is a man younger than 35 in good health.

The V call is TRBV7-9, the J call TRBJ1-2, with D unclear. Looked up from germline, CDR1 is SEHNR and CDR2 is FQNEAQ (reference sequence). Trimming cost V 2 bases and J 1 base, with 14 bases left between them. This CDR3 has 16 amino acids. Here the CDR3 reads CASSLPEATLNYGYTF. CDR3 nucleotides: TGTGCCAGCAGCTTACCGGAAGCCACCCTTAACTATGGCTACACCTTC.

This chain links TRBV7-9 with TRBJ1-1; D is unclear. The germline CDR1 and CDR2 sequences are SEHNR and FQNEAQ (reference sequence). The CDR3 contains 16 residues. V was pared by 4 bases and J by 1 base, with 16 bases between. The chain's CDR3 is CASSSPGFGPNTEAFF. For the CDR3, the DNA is TGTGCCAGCAGCTCCCCGGGGTTTGGGCCGAACACTGAAGCTTTCTTT.

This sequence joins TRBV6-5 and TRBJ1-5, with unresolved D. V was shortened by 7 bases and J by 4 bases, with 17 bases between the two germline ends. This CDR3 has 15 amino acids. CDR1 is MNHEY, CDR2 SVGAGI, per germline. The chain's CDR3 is CASNPPGKANQPQHF. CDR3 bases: TGTGCCAGCAATCCCCCGGGGAAGGCTAATCAGCCCCAGCATTTT.

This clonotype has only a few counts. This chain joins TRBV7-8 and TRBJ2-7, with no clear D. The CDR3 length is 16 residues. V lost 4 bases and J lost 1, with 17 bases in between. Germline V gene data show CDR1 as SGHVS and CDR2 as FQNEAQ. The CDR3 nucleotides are TGTGCCAGCAGCTCCGTTCGTCCCTCGGAGTCCTACGAGCAGTACTTC. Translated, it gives CASSSVRPSESYEQYF.

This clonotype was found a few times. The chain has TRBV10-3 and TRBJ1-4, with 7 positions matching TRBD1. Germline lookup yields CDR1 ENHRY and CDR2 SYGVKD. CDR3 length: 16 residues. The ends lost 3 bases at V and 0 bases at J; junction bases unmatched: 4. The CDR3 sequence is CAISDYRGATNEKLFF. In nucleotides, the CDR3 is TGTGCCATCAGTGATTACAGGGGAGCAACTAATGAAAAACTGTTTTTT.

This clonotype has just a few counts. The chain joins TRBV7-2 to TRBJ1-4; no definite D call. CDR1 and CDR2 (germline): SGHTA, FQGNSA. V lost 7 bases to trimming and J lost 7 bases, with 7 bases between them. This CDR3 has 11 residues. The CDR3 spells CASTSSEKLFF. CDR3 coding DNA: TGTGCCAGCACCTCTTCTGAAAAACTGTTTTTT.

The CDR3 protein is CASSFPGTRNEKLFF. The CDR3 region has the DNA TGTGCCAGCAGCTTCCCCGGAACCCGTAATGAAAAACTGTTTTTT. V is TRBV5-6 and J is TRBJ1-4; no clear D gene. This CDR3 comprises 15 residues. V lost 2 bases, J lost 4 bases, and 12 bases lay in between. From germline, CDR1 is SGHDT and CDR2 YYEEEE.

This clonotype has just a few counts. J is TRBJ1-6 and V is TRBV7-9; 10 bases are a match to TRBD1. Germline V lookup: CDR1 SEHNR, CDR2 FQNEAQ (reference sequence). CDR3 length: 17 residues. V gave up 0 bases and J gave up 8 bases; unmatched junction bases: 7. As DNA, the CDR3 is TGTGCCAGCAGCTTAGCGCAGTTTGGGACAGGGGATTCACCCCTCCACTTT. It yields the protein CASSLAQFGTGDSPLHF.

The CDR3 DNA is TGTGCCAGCAGTGAAAGGACAGGGAACACTGAAGCTTTCTTT. Amino acid sequence: CASSERTGNTEAFF. The chain has TRBV2 and TRBJ1-1, with 7 bases lining up with TRBD1. In germline, CDR1 is SNHLY, CDR2 FYNNEI. This CDR3 region has 14 residues. V trimming: 2 bases; J trimming: 1 base; junction bases outside the gene matches: 1.

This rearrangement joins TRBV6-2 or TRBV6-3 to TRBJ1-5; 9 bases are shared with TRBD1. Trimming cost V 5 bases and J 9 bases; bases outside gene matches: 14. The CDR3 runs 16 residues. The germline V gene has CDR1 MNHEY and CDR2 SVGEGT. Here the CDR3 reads CASSTGSTGGFRPQHF. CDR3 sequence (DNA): TGTGCCAGCAGTACAGGATCGACAGGGGGTTTTCGGCCCCAGCATTTT.

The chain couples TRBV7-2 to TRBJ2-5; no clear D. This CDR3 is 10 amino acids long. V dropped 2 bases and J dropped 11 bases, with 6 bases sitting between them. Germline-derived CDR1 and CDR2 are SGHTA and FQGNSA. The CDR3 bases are TGTGCCAGCAGCTTAAGGGTGCAGTACTTC. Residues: CASSLRVQYF.

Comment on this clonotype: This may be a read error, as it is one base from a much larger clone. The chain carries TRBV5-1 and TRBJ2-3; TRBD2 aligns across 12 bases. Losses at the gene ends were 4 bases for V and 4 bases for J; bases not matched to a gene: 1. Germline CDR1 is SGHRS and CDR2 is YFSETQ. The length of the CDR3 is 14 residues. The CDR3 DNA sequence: TGCGCCAGCAGCACTAGCGGGGGGCCAGATACGCAGTATTTT. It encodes CASSTSGGPDTQYF.

The CDR3 loop reads CASSQDWGSQEKLFF. The CDR3 nucleotides are TGTGCCAGCAGCCAAGATTGGGGTTCGCAAGAAAAACTGTTTTTT. The rearrangement uses TRBV14 and TRBJ1-4; D unclear. CDR3 length equals 15 residues. With 0 bases removed from V and 8 bases from J, the gap between germline ends came to 13 bases. Germline loops: CDR1 SGHDN, CDR2 FVKESK.

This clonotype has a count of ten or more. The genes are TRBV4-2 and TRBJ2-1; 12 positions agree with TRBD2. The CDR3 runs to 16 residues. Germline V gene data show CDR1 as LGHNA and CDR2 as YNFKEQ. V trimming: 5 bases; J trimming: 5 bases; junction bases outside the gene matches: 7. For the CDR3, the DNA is TGTGCCAGCAGCTCATCTAGCGGGGGGGCCCACAATGAGCAGTTCTTC. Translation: CASSSSSGGAHNEQFF.